Described below is a single TCR beta chain sequence and its context. The antigen is unknown. The libraries of TRB cDNA were prepared using 5' RACE with UMI labels. TCRdb reprocessed the 5' RACE reads; each CDR3 protein has one entry and no DNA is given. This table lists over 35,000 distinct CDR3 sequences. The record originates from a study of CXCR3-negative and CXCR3-positive naive CD8 T cells. Germline V gene sequence: CDR1 MNHEY, CDR2 SVGEGT. This CDR3 is built from 12 residues. General study points: Similar TRBV-TRBJ usage characterized naive CXCR3-negative and CXCR3-positive cells; memory cells differed. Partly lower CXCR3 expression followed cryopreservation, and most assays relied on fresh PBMCs.

The chain recombines TRBV6-2 or TRBV6-3 with TRBJ1-5. The sequence was obtained from a human donor in good health. Some clones in this sample may be carry-over from other donors' samples. The sequenced material came from naive CXCR3- CD8+ T cells from blood. As to subset: CD45RO-CCR7+CD27+CD95- naive CD8+ T cells lacking CXCR3 (TNR3-). This CDR3 is CASGVPGFGGHF.